The 5 T cell receptor beta chains below all came from one sample that was sequenced in a study of blood T cell repertoires in COVID-19. The repertoire was sequenced with immunoSEQ multiplex PCR; TCRdb's copy has only in-frame clones and lacks some. There are 100,000 or so clones in the sample; over 75% occur only once, and roughly 4.5% lies in the top ten. The sequenced sample was peripheral blood. The source of these receptors is a man between 50 and 59 years old with acute or convalescent COVID-19.

This CDR3 is CASSYGLAGGLGTDTQYF. The CDR3 coding sequence is TGTGCCAGCAGCTATGGACTAGCGGGGGGGCTTGGCACAGATACGCAGTATTTT. The chain uses TRBV5-5 and TRBJ2-3, with 15 bases fitting TRBD2. The CDR3 has 18 residues. V was clipped by 3 bases and J by 1 base; unmatched bases: 6. Germline values: CDR1 SGHKS, CDR2 YYEKEE (reference sequence).

CDR3 loop: CASSSSSEQYF. CDR3 bases: TGTGCCAGCAGTTCGAGCTCCGAGCAGTACTTC. This chain links TRBV6-5 with TRBJ2-7, with D hard to call. The CDR3 extends over 11 amino acids. Looked up from germline, CDR1 is MNHEY and CDR2 is SVGAGI. The V gene lost 4 bases and the J gene lost 6 bases, with 7 bases spanning the gap.

The V gene is TRBV6-5, the J gene TRBJ2-5, with D perhaps matching TRBD2 (5 bases). CDR1 and CDR2 (germline): MNHEY, SVGAGI. The CDR3 sequence is 15 residues long. The V end was cut by 0 bases, the J end by 5 bases, with 13 bases between. The CDR3 DNA follows: TGTGCCAGCAGTTACTCGAGTGGGCGCGGGGAGACCCAGTACTTC. Translating gives CASSYSSGRGETQYF.

This chain links TRBV7-8 with TRBJ2-1; tentatively, D is TRBD1 (6 bases). The CDR3 length is 13 residues. Deletions cut 5 bases from V and 5 bases from J, with 10 bases between. Germline CDR1 and CDR2: SGHVS and FQNEAQ. CDR3: CASSRNRDNEQFF. The CDR3 DNA reads TGTGCCAGCAGCCGGAACAGGGACAATGAGCAGTTCTTC.

This chain uses TRBV20-1 with TRBJ1-1; 7 bases align to TRBD1. This CDR3 is 15 amino acids long. Trimming removed 3 bases from V and 7 bases from J; junction bases left unmatched: 14. Per the germline V gene, CDR1 is DFQATT and CDR2 is SNEGSKA (reference sequence). The CDR3 DNA reads TGCAGTGCTAGTACCCCGGGACAGCTACCGAGTGAAGCTTTCTTT. Its protein product is CSASTPGQLPSEAFF.